This TCR beta chain was captured in a study of vaccination effects on CD4 cells after COVID-19. Study findings and constraints: Of the vaccine-induced clones from healthy vaccinees, merely 1 of 255 recognized common cold coronaviruses as well. Infection-derived and vaccine-derived clones contracted markedly late after vaccination.

Only in-frame clones appear in the TCRdb table, and some are missing; sequencing was by immunoSEQ multiplex PCR. The sample lists tens of thousands of clones, roughly 73% occurring once. In the ViraFEST assay, antigen-specific CD4+ clonotypes were identified by expansion after peptide-pool stimulation. Having been cultured for roughly 9 days, the cells underwent CD4+ T cell isolation. None of the vaccinated had previously contracted SARS-CoV-2, and their nucleocapsid antibodies tested negative. Each well held 2 million to 2.5 million PBMC cultured with around 10 ug/ml peptides and roughly 9.7 IU/ml IL-2. With regard to this clone: Its matching antigen is unknown.

Sequenced material: CD4+ T cells from PBMCs cultured with HCoV-NL63 spike peptides, taken before COVID-19 vaccination. The source of this sequence is a human donor who received a COVID-19 vaccine.

The CDR3 DNA follows: TGTGCCAGCAGCCCCTACTCCTACAATGAGCAGTTCTTC. It specifies CASSPYSYNEQFF. The V call is TRBV11-2, the J call TRBJ2-1; no firm D call. The ends were cut back, 5 bases at V and 0 bases at J, with 5 bases in the middle. The germline V gene has CDR1 SGHAT and CDR2 FQNNGV. The CDR3 sequence is 13 residues long.